The 12 T cell receptor beta chains below come from one sample, sequenced in a study of T cells in Graves' hyperthyroidism and ophthalmopathy (dated by TCRdb to 2018 to 2020). Receptors were amplified or captured by multiplex PCR. The instrument was an Illumina HiSeq 2000. Amplification of TCR beta CDR3 regions was carried out from RNA transcripts. The TCR CDR3 was subjected to a first round of RT-PCR using the HTBI primer set and the Qiagen OneStep RT-PCR kit. Clones were called with MiXCR by TCRdb after fastp trimmed the public reads at Q25, and only in-frame beta chains were retained. Rows are unified per CDR3 protein, each entry keeping the most common DNA and genes. Across this sample there are approximately 590,000 distinct CDR3 sequences, with about a sixth seen only once. Jointly, the top ten make up under 8% of the sample. The sample comprised blood. These receptors all come from a woman aged 25 to 39 with Graves' hyperthyroidism.

This chain links TRBV7-3 with TRBJ2-1; a weak D match, TRBD1 (5 bases). This CDR3 region has 13 residues. Germline lookup yields CDR1 SGHTA and CDR2 FQGTGA. Deletions cut 5 bases from V and 10 bases from J, with 15 bases between. This CDR3 reads CASSPRVAPEQFF. In DNA, the CDR3 is TGTGCCAGCAGCCCCAGGGTGGCTCCCGAGCAGTTCTTC.

This clonotype turned up a few times. V usage is TRBV15 and J usage is TRBJ2-1; D remains unclear. Germline CDR1 and CDR2: LNHNV and YYDKDF (reference sequence). V shed 5 bases and J shed 8 bases, with 22 bases lying between them. The CDR3 spans 16 residues. The chain's CDR3 is CATSESRASGDDEQFF. DNA for the CDR3: TGTGCCACCAGCGAAAGCCGGGCCTCGGGCGACGATGAGCAGTTCTTC.

There are many counts of this clonotype. This rearrangement joins TRBV2 to TRBJ1-5; D gene unclear. Germline V CDR1 and CDR2: SNHLY, FYNNEI. V was shortened by 8 bases and J by 3 bases, with 11 bases between the two germline ends. The CDR3 spans 13 residues. The CDR3 reads CASRGRINQPQHF. CDR3 DNA: TGTGCCAGCCGAGGACGGATCAATCAGCCCCAGCATTTT.

CDR3 sequence reads: CSARLFSAGELFF. Written as DNA, the CDR3 is TGCAGTGCTAGACTCTTTAGCGCCGGGGAGCTGTTTTTT. This chain links TRBV20-1 with TRBJ2-2, with D perhaps TRBD2 (5 bases). Germline CDR1 DFQATT, CDR2 SNEGSKA (reference sequence). The length of the CDR3 is 13 residues. V lost 2 bases to trimming and J lost 6 bases, with 10 bases between them.

This clonotype has at least ten counts. The rearrangement joins TRBV24-1 to TRBJ2-5, with a weak D call TRBD1 (5 bases). The CDR3 contains 15 residues. Germline CDR1 and CDR2: KGHDR and SFDVKD. Trimming shortened V by 4 bases and J by 0 bases, and 11 bases separated the two germline ends. Written as DNA, the CDR3 is TGTGCCACCAGTGACCATCGACAGAACCAAGAGACCCAGTACTTC. It yields the protein CATSDHRQNQETQYF.

The genes are TRBV6-1 and TRBJ2-3; TRBD2 agrees at 9 bases. With V trimmed by 6 bases and J by 3 bases, 7 bases remained unmatched. Germline CDR1 and CDR2: MNHNS and SASEGT. This CDR3 is built from 15 residues. This CDR3 reads CASSPEREATDTQYF. CDR3 DNA sequence: TGTGCCAGCAGCCCCGAGCGGGAGGCAACAGATACGCAGTATTTT.

The table lists this clonotype with a few counts. This chain links TRBV6-2 or TRBV6-3 with TRBJ2-1, with 9 nucleotides matching TRBD1. The CDR3 extends over 15 amino acids. V gave up 6 bases and J gave up 4 bases; unmatched junction bases: 7. The germline CDR1 and CDR2 sequences are MNHEY and SVGEGT. The CDR3 DNA reads as TGTGCCAGCAGCAACCCGGGACAGGGATACAATGAGCAGTTCTTC. This gives the protein CASSNPGQGYNEQFF.

This clonotype was counted at least ten times. The chain is built from TRBV27 and TRBJ2-1; D gene ambiguous. From germline, CDR1 is MNHEY and CDR2 SMNVEV (reference sequence). The CDR3 extends over 15 amino acids. V was clipped by 5 bases and J by 7 bases, with 18 bases between them. The CDR3 protein is CASSPPNVGLNEQFF. The DNA for the CDR3 is TGTGCCAGCAGTCCCCCTAATGTGGGTTTAAATGAGCAGTTCTTC.

This clonotype was seen ten or more times. This chain joins TRBV28 and TRBJ1-1; a possible D gene is TRBD1 (5 bases). Trimming removed 6 bases from V and 4 bases from J, with 15 bases in between. Germline lookup yields CDR1 MDHEN and CDR2 SYDVKM. CDR3 length equals 14 residues. The CDR3 bases are TGTGCCAGCAGCCCTGTCCCCGGGGGCACTGAAGCTTTCTTT. Translated, it gives CASSPVPGGTEAFF.

The sample holds many counts of this clonotype. The chain links TRBV7-9 to TRBJ1-1; D ambiguous. V lost 4 bases and J 6 bases, leaving 18 bases between the germline ends. CDR3 length equals 15 residues. Germline values: CDR1 SEHNR, CDR2 FQNEAQ (reference sequence). The CDR3 sequence: CASSSRPPSTAEAFF. CDR3 bases: TGTGCCAGCAGCTCCCGACCACCCAGTACGGCTGAAGCTTTCTTT.

This clonotype was observed many times. The CDR3 bases are TGTGCTATACTAGCCCACTTGGGTAATGAGCAGTTCTTC. This codes for CAILAHLGNEQFF. This rearrangement joins TRBV2 to TRBJ2-1; tentatively, D is TRBD2 (6 bases). The CDR3 length is 13 residues. CDR1 and CDR2 (germline): SNHLY, FYNNEI.

This chain uses TRBV4-3 with TRBJ2-7, with D perhaps given as TRBD1 or TRBD2 (5 bases each). The V end was cut by 0 bases, the J end by 3 bases, with 15 bases between. CDR1 and CDR2 (germline): LGHNA, YSLEER. This CDR3 has 16 residues. CDR3 sequence: CASSQDWSGTGYEQYF. CDR3 DNA: TGCGCCAGCAGCCAAGATTGGTCAGGGACCGGCTACGAGCAGTACTTC.